This note documents a single T cell receptor beta chain sequence. Its antigen remains unknown. The sample is drawn from a study of response to subunit inactivated influenza vaccine. The V gene end was trimmed by 5 bases and the J gene end by 5 bases; junction bases not matched to a gene: 8. The CDR3 contains 15 residues. Germline CDR1 reads LNHDA; CDR2 reads SQIVND (reference sequence). Study-level findings and limits: Authors suggested few new T cells are recruited by each seasonal influenza vaccination.

TCRdb processed the RT-PCR reads anew with MiXCR; each CDR3 protein has one entry. The sample lists a few hundred thousand distinct CDR3 sequences, about a fifth occurring once. The chain combines TRBV19 with TRBJ2-3; 9 bases align to TRBD1. The specimen comprised PBMCs from blood, sampled 21 months after vaccination. The TCR sequence derives from a man aged 50-75 years who received an inactivated influenza vaccine. CDR3: CASSLQGAARDTQYF. The CDR3 region has the DNA TGTGCCAGTAGTTTACAGGGGGCTGCAAGAGATACGCAGTATTTT.